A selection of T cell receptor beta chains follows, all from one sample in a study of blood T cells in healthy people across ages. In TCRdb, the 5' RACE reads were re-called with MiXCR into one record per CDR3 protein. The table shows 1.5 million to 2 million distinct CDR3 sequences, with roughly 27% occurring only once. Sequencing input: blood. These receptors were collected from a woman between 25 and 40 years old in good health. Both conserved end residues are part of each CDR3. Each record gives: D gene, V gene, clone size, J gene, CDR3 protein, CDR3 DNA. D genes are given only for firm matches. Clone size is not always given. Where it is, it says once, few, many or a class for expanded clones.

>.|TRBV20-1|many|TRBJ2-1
CSARVVTTNEQFF
TGCAGTGCTAGAGTTGTGACCACCAATGAGCAGTTCTTC
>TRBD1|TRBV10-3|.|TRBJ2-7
CAIRGQFLSYEQYF
TGTGCCATCAGGGGACAGTTTCTCTCCTACGAGCAGTACTTC
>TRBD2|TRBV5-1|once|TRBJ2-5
CASSLRLAGGNEETQYF
TGCGCCAGCAGCTTGCGGCTAGCGGGGGGCAACGAAGAGACCCAGTACTTC
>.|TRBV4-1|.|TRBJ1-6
CASSQGQGGYNSPLHF
TGCGCCAGCAGCCAAGGTCAGGGTGGCTATAATTCACCCCTCCACTTT
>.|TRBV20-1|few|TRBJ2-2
CSARASANTGELFF
TGCAGTGCTAGAGCTAGCGCGAACACCGGGGAGCTGTTTTTT
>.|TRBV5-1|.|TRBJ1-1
CASSSGIWGNTEAFF
TGCGCCAGCAGCTCGGGGATTTGGGGGAACACTGAAGCTTTCTTT
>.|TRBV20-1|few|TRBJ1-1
CSAEETVNTEAFF
TGCAGTGCTGAAGAGACAGTGAACACTGAAGCTTTCTTT
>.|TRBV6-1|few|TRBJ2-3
CASSEAGPFQRAASTDTQYF
TGTGCCAGCAGTGAAGCAGGACCTTTCCAGCGGGCGGCGAGCACAGATACGCAGTATTTT
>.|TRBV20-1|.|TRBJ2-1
CSAFAGSDEQFF
TGCAGTGCCTTTGCGGGGAGCGATGAGCAGTTCTTC
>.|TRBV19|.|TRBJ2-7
CASSKDSILYEQYF
TGTGCCAGTAGCAAGGACAGCATACTCTACGAGCAGTACTTC
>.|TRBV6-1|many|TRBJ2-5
CASSEALETQYF
TGTGCCAGCAGTGAAGCGTTGGAGACCCAGTACTTC
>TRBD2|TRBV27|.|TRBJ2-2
CASRRGLAGESTGELFF
TGTGCCAGCAGGCGGGGACTAGCGGGAGAGAGCACCGGGGAACTGTTTTTT
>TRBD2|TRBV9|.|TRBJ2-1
CASSVDGGGATNEQFF
TGTGCCAGCAGCGTAGACGGCGGGGGGGCCACCAATGAGCAGTTCTTC
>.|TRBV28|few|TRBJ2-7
CASSPLVYEQYF
TGTGCCAGCAGTCCCCTGGTCTACGAGCAGTACTTC
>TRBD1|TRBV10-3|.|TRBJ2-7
CAISDREWDEQYF
TGTGCCATCAGCGACAGGGAGTGGGACGAGCAGTACTTC
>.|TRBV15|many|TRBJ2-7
CATSGRTPTASYEQYF
TGTGCCACCAGCGGCCGGACACCCACAGCTTCCTACGAGCAGTACTTC
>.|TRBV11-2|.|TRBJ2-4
CASSLEWRPGQYF
TGTGCCAGCAGCTTGGAGTGGAGGCCTGGGCAGTACTTC
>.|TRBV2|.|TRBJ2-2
CASSETRISTGELFF
TGTGCCAGCAGTGAAACGAGGATTAGCACCGGGGAGCTGTTTTTT
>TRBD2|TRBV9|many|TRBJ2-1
CASSVVAGVSYNEQFF
TGTGCCAGCAGCGTAGTAGCGGGAGTTAGCTACAATGAGCAGTTCTTC
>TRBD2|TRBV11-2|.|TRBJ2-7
CASSPLGLAGSYEQYF
TGTGCCAGCAGCCCCCTGGGACTAGCGGGATCCTACGAGCAGTACTTC
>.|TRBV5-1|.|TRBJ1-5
CASSPRTGSQPQHF
TGCGCCAGCAGCCCCCGGACGGGCAGTCAGCCCCAGCATTTT
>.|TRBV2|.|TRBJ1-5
CANCRDTGKGQPQHF
TGTGCCAACTGCCGGGATACAGGAAAAGGTCAGCCCCAGCATTTT
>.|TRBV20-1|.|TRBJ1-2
CSARDAQNYGYTF
TGCAGTGCTAGAGATGCCCAGAACTATGGCTACACCTTC
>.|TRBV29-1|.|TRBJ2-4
CSATNWNEQYF
TGCAGCGCTACCAACTGGAATGAGCAGTACTTC
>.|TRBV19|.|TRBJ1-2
CASSMKDRVVYGYTF
TGTGCCAGTAGTATGAAGGATCGGGTGGTCTATGGCTACACCTTC
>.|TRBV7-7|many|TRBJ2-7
CASSLGVGRSYEQYF
TGTGCCAGCAGCTTAGGTGTCGGGAGATCCTACGAGCAGTACTTC
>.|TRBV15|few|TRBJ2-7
CATSRESSYEQYF
TGTGCCACCAGCAGAGAATCCTCCTACGAGCAGTACTTC
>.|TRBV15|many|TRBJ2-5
CATSRDSSPREQYF
TGTGCCACCAGCAGAGATTCGAGCCCCCGAGAGCAGTACTTC
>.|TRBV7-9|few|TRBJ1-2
CASSSRFWRLGTYGYTF
TGTGCCAGCAGCTCCCGGTTTTGGAGACTAGGCACCTATGGCTACACCTTC
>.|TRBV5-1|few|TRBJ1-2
CASSPGRETGGYTF
TGCGCCAGCAGCCCTGGACGGGAAACAGGTGGCTACACCTTC
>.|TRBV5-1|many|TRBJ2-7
CASSLMHTGEQYF
TGCGCCAGCAGCTTGATGCATACTGGCGAGCAGTACTTC
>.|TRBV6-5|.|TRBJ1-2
CASRLVPGYGYTF
TGTGCCAGCCGTCTGGTGCCAGGGTACGGCTACACCTTC
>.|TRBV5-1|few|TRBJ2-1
CASSPLGVSGSYNEQFF
TGCGCCAGCAGCCCGCTAGGGGTTAGCGGCAGCTACAATGAGCAGTTCTTC
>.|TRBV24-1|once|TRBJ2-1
CAASVSQLNNEQFF
TGTGCCGCCAGTGTATCACAGTTGAACAATGAGCAGTTCTTC
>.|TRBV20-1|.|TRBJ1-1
CSARDKGGITEAFF
TGCAGTGCTAGAGATAAGGGGGGTATCACTGAAGCTTTCTTT
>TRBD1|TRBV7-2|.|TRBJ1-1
CASRENRGSNTEAFF
TGTGCCAGCAGGGAGAACAGGGGGTCGAACACTGAAGCTTTCTTT
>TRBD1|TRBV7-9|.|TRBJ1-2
CASSAEDRGKGGYTF
TGTGCCAGCAGCGCCGAGGACAGGGGGAAGGGTGGCTACACCTTC
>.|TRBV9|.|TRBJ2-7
CASSGERAYNEQYF
TGTGCCAGCAGCGGCGAGAGAGCCTACAATGAGCAGTACTTC
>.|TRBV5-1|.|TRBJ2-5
CASSPSSGSTTQYF
TGCGCCAGCAGCCCCTCTAGTGGAAGTACGACCCAGTACTTC
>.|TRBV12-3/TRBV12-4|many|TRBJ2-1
CASSYRPPGTPYNEQFF
TGTGCCAGCAGTTATCGCCCACCCGGGACACCCTACAATGAGCAGTTCTTC
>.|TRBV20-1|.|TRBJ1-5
CSATSGAGSNQPQHF
TGCAGTGCAACCTCGGGGGCTGGAAGCAATCAGCCCCAGCATTTT
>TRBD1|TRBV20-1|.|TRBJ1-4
CSATTGTGVATNEKRFF
TGCAGCGCTACCACCGGGACAGGGGTTGCAACTAATGAAAAACGGTTTTTT
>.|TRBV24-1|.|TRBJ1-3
CATSLGNTIYF
TGTGCCACCTCACTTGGAAACACCATATATTTT
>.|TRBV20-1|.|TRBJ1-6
CSATINAGSPLHF
TGCAGTGCTACTATAAACGCCGGTTCACCCCTCCACTTT
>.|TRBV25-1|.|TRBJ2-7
CTSRSDSYEQYF
TGTACCAGCAGGAGCGACAGCTACGAGCAGTACTTC
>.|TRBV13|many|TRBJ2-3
CASSKDTQYF
TGTGCCAGCAGCAAGGATACGCAGTATTTT
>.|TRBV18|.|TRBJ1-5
CASSPIGNSNQPQHF
TGTGCCAGCTCGCCGATAGGGAATAGCAATCAGCCCCAGCATTTT
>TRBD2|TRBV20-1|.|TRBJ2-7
CSARPMRGMDSDEQYF
TGCAGTGCTAGGCCTATGCGGGGGATGGACTCGGATGAGCAGTACTTC
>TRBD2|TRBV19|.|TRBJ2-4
CASSRERGIAKNIQYF
TGTGCCAGTAGCCGTGAGCGGGGGATAGCCAAAAACATTCAGTACTTC
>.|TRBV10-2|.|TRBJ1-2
CASKGGWSYYGYTF
TGCGCCAGCAAGGGGGGTTGGAGCTACTATGGCTACACCTTC